Described below is a single TCR beta chain sequence and its context. TCRdb keeps only in-frame clones here, not all; method: immunoSEQ multiplex PCR. The sample carries 60,000 to 75,000 clones, about 83% recorded once. The entry originates in a study of T cell responses to AZD1222 COVID-19 vaccine. Trimming took off 6 bases at V and 11 bases at J, with 25 bases between the two ends. The length of the CDR3 is 16 residues. Germline assignment: CDR1 MGHDK and CDR2 SYGVNS. The sequence derives from an adult who received the AZD1222 COVID-19 vaccine. The sample here was peripheral blood, taken 28 days after the second AZD1222 dose. The chain links TRBV25-1 to TRBJ1-4, with D possibly matching TRBD1 (6 bases). The CDR3 DNA sequence: TGTGCCAGCAGCGACCTACTCCGGGACACGGGGGGGAAACTGTTTTTT. Translating it yields CASSDLLRDTGGKLFF.